The 26 T cell receptor beta chains given below trace back to one sample, sequenced in a study of cytomegalovirus exposure and HLA in healthy donors. This PCR relied on a set of 60 Vbeta primers and 13 Jbeta primers. Clones were read by immunoSEQ multiplex PCR, and TCRdb kept only the in-frame ones, dropping some. The table has tens of thousands of clones, 80% seen once. What was sequenced was PBMCs. Receptors were obtained from a male donor in good health and CMV-seronegative.

The chain couples TRBV25-1 to TRBJ2-7; 7 nucleotides line up with TRBD1. Germline values: CDR1 MGHDK, CDR2 SYGVNS. The CDR3 spans 16 residues. The V segment lost 1 base and the J segment 2 bases; nucleotides outside the gene matches: 8. As DNA, the CDR3 is TGTGCCAGCAGTGAATTTCGGGGTACAGGGGCCTACGAGCAGTACTTC. Residues: CASSEFRGTGAYEQYF.

A few counts support this clone. The chain joins TRBV6-4 to TRBJ2-3, with 9 bases aligning to TRBD2. Per germline, CDR1 MRHNA and CDR2 SNTAGT. CDR3 size: 14 residues. V was clipped by 4 bases and J by 2 bases; unmatched bases: 1. The CDR3 DNA is TGTGCCAGCAGTGGCGGGGGGGCCACAGATACGCAGTATTTT. Translating it yields CASSGGGATDTQYF.

This chain connects TRBV15 to TRBJ2-7; TRBD2 agrees at 10 bases. CDR1 and CDR2 from the germline V gene are LNHNV and YYDKDF (reference sequence). V was pared by 5 bases and J by 5 bases, with 9 bases of the junction left unmatched. The CDR3 is 15 residues long. The CDR3 region has the DNA TGTGCCACCAGCGTCTCAAGCGGGGGGGCCAACGAGCAGTACTTC. Translating it yields CATSVSSGGANEQYF.

This clone has a handful of counts. The V and J genes are TRBV6-5 and TRBJ1-2; 9 nucleotides match TRBD1. Trimming at V came to 2 bases and at J to 4 bases, leaving 5 bases not matched to a gene. CDR3 size: 15 residues. Germline V lookup: CDR1 MNHEY, CDR2 SVGAGI. CDR3 coding DNA: TGTGCCAGCAGTTACACCACAGGGGGCAGCTATGGCTACACCTTC. This gives the protein CASSYTTGGSYGYTF.

The chain combines TRBV19 with TRBJ1-2; 8 bases match TRBD1. J was trimmed by 8 bases and V by 4 bases; bases with no gene match: 6. There are 13 residues in the CDR3. Germline V gives CDR1 LNHDA, CDR2 SQIVND (reference sequence). The CDR3 region has the DNA TGTGCCAGTAGTACGGACAGGGAAAGCGGCTACACCTTC. Protein sequence: CASSTDRESGYTF.

The rearrangement links TRBV5-6 to TRBJ2-1; 11 bases are a match to TRBD2. CDR1 SGHDT and CDR2 YYEEEE come from the germline V gene. The CDR3 consists of 16 residues. Trimming removed 3 bases from V and 4 bases from J; junction bases left unmatched: 6. This CDR3 is CASSSAGLAEYNEQFF. The CDR3 nucleotides read TGTGCCAGCAGCTCGGCGGGACTAGCGGAATACAATGAGCAGTTCTTC.

This clone appeared a few times. The chain carries TRBV2 and TRBJ1-2; D gene unclear. Germline V gene sequence: CDR1 SNHLY, CDR2 FYNNEI. CDR3 length: 13 amino acids. With 7 bases removed from V and 0 bases from J, the gap between germline ends came to 9 bases. Written as DNA, the CDR3 is TGTGCCAGCAACTCGCTAGCTAACTATGGCTACACCTTC. It translates to CASNSLANYGYTF.

The CDR3, as DNA: TGTGCCAGCAGTTACAGTAACGCTGAAGCTTTCTTT. Translation gives CASSYSNAEAFF. The J gene is TRBJ1-1, the V gene TRBV2; D gene ambiguous. Germline CDR1 SNHLY, CDR2 FYNNEI. Trimming took off 5 bases at V and 6 bases at J, with 10 bases between the two ends. The CDR3 is 12 amino acids. Full variable domain (remainder filled in from reference TRBV2 and TRBJ1-1): EPEVTQTPSHQVTQMGQEVILRCVPISNHLYFYWYRQILGQKVEFLVSFYNNEISEKSEIFDDQFSVERPDGSNFTLKIRSTKLEDSAMYFCASSYSNAEAFFGQGTRLTVV.

The rearrangement uses TRBV28 and TRBJ1-4; TRBD1 matches at 7 bases. The junction had 0 bases not matched to a gene; V was cut back by 7 bases and J by 4 bases. The CDR3 totals 12 residues. Germline lookup yields CDR1 MDHEN and CDR2 SYDVKM. The CDR3 is CASNRGNEKLFF. The CDR3 nucleotides read TGTGCCAGCAACAGGGGTAATGAAAAACTGTTTTTT.

The sample holds one count of this clone. The DNA for the CDR3 is TGTGCCAGCAGCGTAGGGGTGGCTAGCGGGGGGACCAGCACAGATACGCAGTATTTT. Its translation: CASSVGVASGGTSTDTQYF. The chain is built from TRBV9 and TRBJ2-3; 11 bases line up with TRBD2. J gave up 0 bases and V 0 bases, and 9 bases lay outside the gene matches. CDR3 length equals 19 residues. Per germline, CDR1 SGDLS and CDR2 YYNGEE.

The rearrangement joins TRBV9 to TRBJ2-1, with 10 bases fitting TRBD2. Unmatched junction bases numbered 11, after V lost 4 bases and J lost 4 bases. Germline V gene sequence: CDR1 SGDLS, CDR2 YYNGEE. The CDR3 sequence is 17 residues long. In nucleotides, the CDR3 is TGTGCCAGCAGCACCGGAGTTAGCGGGGGGCCATACAATGAGCAGTTCTTC. Protein product: CASSTGVSGGPYNEQFF.

The CDR3 spells CASSPVRDTSYEQYF. CDR3 nucleotides: TGTGCCAGCTCACCGGTTCGGGACACGTCCTACGAGCAGTACTTC. V is TRBV18 and J is TRBJ2-7; tentative D call: TRBD1 (6 bases). The CDR3 has 15 residues. Between the trimmed V and J ends, which lost 3 bases and 1 base, there was a span of 13 bases. Germline values: CDR1 KGHSH, CDR2 LQKENI. The full variable domain, completed using reference TRBV18 and TRBJ2-7, is NAGVMQNPRHLVRRRGQEARLRCSPMKGHSHVYWYRQLPEEGLKFMVYLQKENIIDESGMPKERFSAEFPKEGPSILRIQQVVRGDSAAYFCASSPVRDTSYEQYFGPGTRLTVT.

This chain connects TRBV7-2 to TRBJ2-2, with a tentative D call TRBD2 (5 bases). V lost 7 bases and J 2 bases, leaving 11 bases between the germline ends. The CDR3 runs 14 residues. The germline gives CDR1 SGHTA, CDR2 FQGNSA. CDR3 sequence reads: CASTLLDNTGELFF. The CDR3 bases are TGTGCCAGCACCCTACTAGATAACACCGGGGAGCTGTTTTTT.

This clone was seen only once. The chain combines TRBV9 with TRBJ2-7; maybe TRBD1 (6 bases). The ends were cut back, 0 bases at V and 4 bases at J, with 14 bases in the middle. Germline V lookup: CDR1 SGDLS, CDR2 YYNGEE. This CDR3 is built from 15 residues. The CDR3 is CASSVATGTGYEQYF. DNA of the CDR3: TGTGCCAGCAGCGTAGCGACAGGTACGGGGTACGAGCAGTACTTC. Full variable domain (rest looked up from reference TRBV9 and TRBJ2-7): DSGVTQTPKHLITATGQRVTLRCSPRSGDLSVYWYQQSLDQGLQFLIQYYNGEERAKGNILERFSAQQFPDLHSELNLSSLELGDSALYFCASSVATGTGYEQYFGPGTRLTVT.

The rearrangement links TRBV4-3 to TRBJ2-1; the match to TRBD2 covers 15 bases. This CDR3 region has 17 residues. CDR1 is LGHNA and CDR2 is YSLEER in the germline V gene. Trimming removed 1 base from V and 9 bases from J; junction bases left unmatched: 7. This CDR3 is CASSQGTSGGAWGEQFF. The DNA for the CDR3 is TGCGCCAGCAGCCAAGGGACTAGCGGGGGGGCCTGGGGTGAGCAGTTCTTC.

CDR3 residues: CASLGDGYTF. The CDR3 DNA sequence: TGTGCCAGTCTAGGGGATGGCTACACCTTC. This chain joins TRBV19 and TRBJ1-2; possibly TRBD1 for D (5 bases). The germline V and J ends were trimmed by 8 bases and 6 bases, with 7 bases remaining between them. The CDR3 extends over 10 amino acids. Germline V gene data show CDR1 as LNHDA and CDR2 as SQIVND (reference sequence).

This clone showed up just once. The chain uses TRBV5-1 and TRBJ2-1; 7 bases are shared with TRBD2. With 6 bases clipped from V and 3 bases from J, the junction kept 9 bases outside the gene matches. The germline CDR1 and CDR2 sequences are SGHRS and YFSETQ. This CDR3 is built from 15 residues. The CDR3 is CASTLGLDDYNEQFF. CDR3 sequence (DNA): TGCGCCAGCACCCTCGGACTAGATGACTACAATGAGCAGTTCTTC.

The chain has TRBV7-2 and TRBJ2-2; 8 bases match TRBD2. The V segment lost 3 bases and the J segment 7 bases; nucleotides outside the gene matches: 13. The CDR3 extends over 17 amino acids. In germline, CDR1 is SGHTA, CDR2 FQGNSA. As DNA, the CDR3 is TGTGCCAGCAGCTTGTCCGCAGAGCGGGGGAGGGGCGGGGAGCTGTTTTTT. The encoded protein is CASSLSAERGRGGELFF.

The V gene is TRBV30, the J gene TRBJ1-2; 7 bases line up with TRBD1. Germline lookup yields CDR1 GTSNPN and CDR2 SVGIG (reference sequence). The CDR3 totals 14 residues. Germline trimming cut 2 bases from V and 4 bases from J; bases unmatched to any gene: 7. The CDR3 sequence: CAWSSGGVGYGYTF. The DNA of the CDR3 is TGTGCCTGGAGTTCAGGGGGAGTGGGCTATGGCTACACCTTC.

V usage is TRBV13 and J usage is TRBJ2-3; TRBD1 aligns across 7 bases. The trim removed 5 bases at V and 2 bases at J, leaving 10 bases unmatched. Looked up from germline, CDR1 is PRHDT and CDR2 is FYEKMQ (reference sequence). CDR3 length equals 16 residues. The CDR3 spells CASSQKSQGVTDTQYF. The DNA of the CDR3 is TGTGCCAGCAGCCAGAAGAGCCAGGGGGTCACAGATACGCAGTATTTT.

This chain uses TRBV7-3 with TRBJ2-2; TRBD1 matches 10 bases. Trimming at V came to 5 bases and at J to 4 bases, leaving 7 bases not matched to a gene. The V gene's germline CDR1 is SGHTA and CDR2 FQGTGA. The CDR3 is 16 residues long. As DNA, the CDR3 is TGTGCCAGCAGCCCCAACCGGGACAGGGGCACCGGGGAGCTGTTTTTT. This translates into CASSPNRDRGTGELFF.

This clone was counted once. The CDR3 protein is CARTTGTGLAKNIQYF. In DNA, the CDR3 is TGTGCCAGGACTACCGGGACAGGGCTAGCCAAAAACATTCAGTACTTC. This chain joins TRBV19 and TRBJ2-4; 9 positions match TRBD1. The CDR3 contains 16 residues. The germline gives CDR1 LNHDA, CDR2 SQIVND (reference sequence). Unmatched junction bases numbered 9, after V lost 9 bases and J lost 0 bases.

The chain recombines TRBV2 with TRBJ1-2, with TRBD1 as a possible D gene (6 bases). The CDR3 is 16 amino acids. V lost 6 bases and J lost 8, with 25 bases in between. Germline CDR1 reads SNHLY; CDR2 reads FYNNEI. The CDR3: CASSPEGGGPRGGYTF. In nucleotides, the CDR3 is TGTGCCAGCAGCCCCGAAGGGGGGGGCCCTCGGGGGGGCTACACCTTC.

This clone was picked up a small number of times. The chain uses TRBV7-6 and TRBJ2-7; maybe TRBD2 (6 bases). In germline, CDR1 is SGHVS, CDR2 FNYEAQ. Trimming took 2 bases from V and 5 from J, leaving 13 bases between them. This CDR3 is 14 amino acids long. CDR3 region: CASSLLAGLHEQYF. The CDR3 nucleotides read TGTGCCAGCAGCTTACTGGCGGGGCTGCACGAGCAGTACTTC.

This chain connects TRBV12-5 to TRBJ2-5, with TRBD2 identical over 9 bases. The CDR3 runs to 15 residues. Trimming cost V 5 bases and J 5 bases; bases outside gene matches: 9. The V gene's germline CDR1 is LGHNT and CDR2 FRNRAP. The CDR3 protein is CASGPTREGSETQYF. The CDR3 nucleotides read TGTGCTAGTGGTCCGACGCGGGAGGGTAGCGAGACCCAGTACTTC.

This sequence joins TRBV9 and TRBJ1-1; D gene unclear. The CDR3 totals 13 residues. Germline CDR1 SGDLS, CDR2 YYNGEE. Deletions cut 0 bases from V and 5 bases from J, with 8 bases between. The CDR3 nucleotides are TGTGCCAGCAGCGTAGCTGGGAGAACTGAAGCTTTCTTT. It specifies CASSVAGRTEAFF.